This record looks at one TCR beta chain sequence and its context. Its antigen is as yet unknown. Reverse transcription of about 0.5 to 1 ug RNA used random hexamers. TCRdb recomputed calls from the immunoSEQ multiplex PCR reads with MiXCR, one row per CDR3 protein. The table includes under 200,000 distinct CDR3 sequences, 90% to 95% detected once. This record comes from a study of CD8 T cells in Susac syndrome. About the research overall: Patients with Susac syndrome were, at the time of blood collection, therapy-naive, maintained on corticosteroids, or maintained on intravenous immunoglobulin alone.

General study results and limits: The CD4+ T cell repertoires of Susac syndrome were found to show no clonal expansion.

Trimming pared 5 bases from V and 3 bases from J, leaving 11 bases between. Germline CDR1 SGHTA, CDR2 FQGNSA. This CDR3 comprises 13 residues. The V and J genes are TRBV7-2 and TRBJ2-7; no definite D call. The sample taken for sequencing was CD4+ T cells from PBMCs. This receptor was identified in a human donor with Susac syndrome. This CDR3 is CASSNHVYYEQYF. DNA for the CDR3: TGTGCCAGCAGCAACCACGTGTACTACGAGCAGTACTTC.